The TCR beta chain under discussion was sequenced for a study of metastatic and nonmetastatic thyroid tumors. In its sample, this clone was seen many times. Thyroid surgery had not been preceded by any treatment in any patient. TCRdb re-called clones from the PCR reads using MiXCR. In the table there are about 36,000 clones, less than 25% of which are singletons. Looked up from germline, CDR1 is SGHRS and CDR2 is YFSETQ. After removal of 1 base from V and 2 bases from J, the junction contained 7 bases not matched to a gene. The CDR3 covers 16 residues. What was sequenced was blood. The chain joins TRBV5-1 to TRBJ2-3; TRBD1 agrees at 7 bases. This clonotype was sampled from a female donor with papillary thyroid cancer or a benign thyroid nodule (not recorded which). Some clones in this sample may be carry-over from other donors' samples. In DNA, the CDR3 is TGCGCCAGCAGCTTGAACCGGGACAGCCACACAGATACGCAGTATTTT. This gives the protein CASSLNRDSHTDTQYF.